This T cell receptor beta chain was obtained from a study of blood T cell repertoires in COVID-19. Study as a whole: Italy, Spain and the United States were the sources of the convalescent and acute COVID-19 samples. The analysed material was cDNA or gDNA that came from T cells, B-cell-depleted T cells, or PBMCs.

Source study methods: Amplifying reference gene primers gave estimates of nucleated cell counts. Some clones are missing from TCRdb's copy, which holds only in-frame ones; the method was immunoSEQ multiplex PCR. V, J and clone size were drawn from that table, and D and trimming were deduced from the DNA. The sample lists around 68,000 clones; 80% to 90% were seen once. This CDR3 is 15 amino acids long. Germline assignment: CDR1 SGHKS and CDR2 YYEKEE (reference sequence). V lost 3 bases, J lost 3 bases, and 7 bases stayed unmatched. The receptor was derived from a man in his forties or fifties with acute or convalescent COVID-19. The sequenced sample consisted of peripheral blood. The V call is TRBV5-5, the J call TRBJ2-7, with TRBD1 matching 9 bases. CDR3 sequence: CASSWGGQGVYEQYF. CDR3 nucleotide sequence: TGTGCCAGCAGCTGGGGGGGACAGGGCGTCTACGAGCAGTACTTC.